This T cell receptor (beta chain) was sequenced during a study of cytomegalovirus exposure and HLA in healthy donors. This clone was recorded only once. Antigen specificity is unknown. Study-level points and caveats: According to an earlier analysis, most TCR beta V segments yielded productive rearrangements about 90% or about 30% of the time. As confirmed in vitro, a few CMV-associated chains were specific for CMV antigens. Donors were assumed by presence/absence analyses to have roughly uniform sequencing depth.

The PCR used 60 Vbeta and 13 Jbeta primers. The assay was immunoSEQ multiplex PCR, and TCRdb's table has in-frame clones only and misses some. This repertoire shows 150,000 to 200,000 clones, 70% to 90% found once; its top ten account for less than 2.5%. V shed 1 base, J shed 6 bases, and the junction held 8 bases outside the gene matches. In germline, CDR1 is LNHNV, CDR2 YYDKDF (reference sequence). This CDR3 contains 15 residues. The sequence came from a woman aged 50 to 65 in good health and CMV-seronegative. The sample was PBMCs. The V and J genes are TRBV15 and TRBJ2-5, with 7 positions matching TRBD1. CDR3 residues: CATSRAEQGGKTQYF. The CDR3 nucleotides are TGTGCCACCAGCAGAGCCGAACAAGGGGGCAAGACCCAGTACTTC.